The 2 T cell receptor beta chains below come from one sample, sequenced in a study (dated by TCRdb to about 2015). The library came from 5' RACE. For sequencing, an Illumina MiSeq was employed. In-frame beta chains were kept once TCRdb had trimmed the public reads at Q25 with fastp and called clones with MiXCR. Each CDR3 protein appears once, grouped with its most common genes and DNA. The sample has 50,000 to 65,000 distinct CDR3 sequences on record, less than 25% of them singletons. Roughly 2.9% of the sample goes to the ten largest clones. Cells that were CD4+CD25+CD127-/low were the ones isolated as Tregs. The specimen sequenced was tumor-infiltrating Tregs sorted from the breast tumor. The receptors shown here come from a female donor with breast cancer.

This clonotype has more than one count but fewer than ten. This sequence joins TRBV28 and TRBJ2-7; TRBD1 aligns across 11 bases. With V trimmed by 6 bases and J by 4 bases, 8 bases remained unmatched. The CDR3 length is 15 residues. Germline assignment: CDR1 MDHEN and CDR2 SYDVKM. CDR3 region: CASSLAGQGDYEQYF. DNA for the CDR3: TGTGCCAGCAGCTTGGCGGGACAGGGGGATTACGAGCAGTACTTC. The variable domain in full, completed from reference TRBV28 and TRBJ2-7, reads DVKVTQSSRYLVKRTGEKVFLECVQDMDHENMFWYRQDPGLGLRLIYFSYDVKMKEKGDIPEGYSVSREKKERFSLILESASTNQTSMYLCASSLAGQGDYEQYFGPGTRLTVT.

J is TRBJ2-3 and V is TRBV7-9, with D unresolved. Trimming stripped 5 bases from V and 1 base from J, with 13 bases between. Germline loops: CDR1 SEHNR, CDR2 FQNEAQ (reference sequence). This CDR3 contains 15 residues. The CDR3 protein is CASSHTEAGTDTQYF. CDR3 nucleotide sequence: TGTGCCAGCAGCCACACCGAAGCAGGCACAGATACGCAGTATTTT.